Given below is one TCR beta chain in context. The antigen is not known. The sample belongs to a study of cytomegalovirus exposure and HLA in healthy donors. Notes on the study in general: It was reported that the classifier diagnosed cytomegalovirus status with high specificity and sensitivity in both the original and validation cohorts. A list of 150 or so TCR beta chains associated with cytomegalovirus was given.

Using immunoSEQ multiplex PCR, the repertoire was profiled, and TCRdb retains in-frame clones only, with some absent. The repertoire holds a few hundred thousand clones, with approximately 90% as singletons. The CDR3 is made up of 14 amino acids. The germline CDR1 and CDR2 sequences are MNHEY and SMNVEV (reference sequence). V lost 0 bases to trimming and J lost 7 bases, with 10 bases between them. The sequence was obtained from a woman between 18 and 30 years old in good health and CMV-seronegative. The chain couples TRBV27 to TRBJ2-1, with D tentatively TRBD2 (5 bases). The specimen was PBMCs. CDR3 coding DNA: TGTGCCAGCAGTTTATCGGAGGTTACGAATGAGCAGTTCTTC. It yields the protein CASSLSEVTNEQFF.